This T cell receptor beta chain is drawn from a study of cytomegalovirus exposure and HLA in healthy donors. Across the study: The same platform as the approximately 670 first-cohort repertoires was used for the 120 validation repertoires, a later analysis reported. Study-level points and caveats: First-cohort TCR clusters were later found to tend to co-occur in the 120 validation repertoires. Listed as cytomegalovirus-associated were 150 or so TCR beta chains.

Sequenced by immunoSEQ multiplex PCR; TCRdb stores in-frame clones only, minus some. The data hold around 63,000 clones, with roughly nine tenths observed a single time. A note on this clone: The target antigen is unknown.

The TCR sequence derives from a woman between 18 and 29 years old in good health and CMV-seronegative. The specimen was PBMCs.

CDR3 nucleotide sequence: TGTGCCTGGACAGGGGAAGTTGGCACTGAAGCTTTCTTT. The encoded protein is CAWTGEVGTEAFF. The V and J genes are TRBV30 and TRBJ1-1, with D possibly being TRBD1 (6 bases). V lost 4 bases and J lost 4, with 13 bases in between. There are 13 residues in the CDR3. CDR1 is GTSNPN and CDR2 is SVGIG in the germline V gene (reference sequence).